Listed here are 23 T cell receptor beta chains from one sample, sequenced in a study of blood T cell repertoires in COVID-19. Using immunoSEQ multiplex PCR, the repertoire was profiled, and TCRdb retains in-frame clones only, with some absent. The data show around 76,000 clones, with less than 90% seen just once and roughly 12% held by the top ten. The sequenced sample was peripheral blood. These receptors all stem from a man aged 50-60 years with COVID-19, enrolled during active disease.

CDR3: CASSLTRAGGPGNEQFF. The CDR3 bases are TGTGCCAGCAGCTTAACGCGAGCGGGAGGGCCGGGGAATGAGCAGTTCTTC. The rearrangement links TRBV7-3 to TRBJ2-1; 10 bases match TRBD2. This CDR3 is built from 17 residues. J was trimmed by 7 bases and V by 0 bases; bases with no gene match: 9. CDR1 is SGHTA and CDR2 is FQGTGA in the germline V gene.

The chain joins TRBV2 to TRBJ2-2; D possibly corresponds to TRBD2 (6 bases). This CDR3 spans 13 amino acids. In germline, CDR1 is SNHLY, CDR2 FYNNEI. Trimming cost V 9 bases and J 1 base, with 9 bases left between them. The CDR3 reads CASKGLNTGELFF. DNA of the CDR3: TGTGCCAGTAAGGGACTGAACACCGGGGAGCTGTTTTTT.

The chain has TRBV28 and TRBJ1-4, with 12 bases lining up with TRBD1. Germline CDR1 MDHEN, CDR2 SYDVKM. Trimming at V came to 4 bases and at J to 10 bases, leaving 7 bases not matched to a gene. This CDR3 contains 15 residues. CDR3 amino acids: CASSSPGQGARKLFF. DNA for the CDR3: TGTGCCAGCAGTTCCCCGGGACAGGGGGCGCGAAAACTGTTTTTT.

CDR3 protein: CASKCREWAGMDGNQPQHF. CDR3 sequence (DNA): TGTGCCAGCAAGTGCAGAGAGTGGGCCGGTATGGATGGCAATCAGCCCCAGCATTTT. This chain connects TRBV7-3 to TRBJ1-5; D is unclear. Germline loops: CDR1 SGHTA, CDR2 FQGTGA. Trimming removed 7 bases from V and 2 bases from J, with 27 bases in between. There are 19 residues in the CDR3.

The CDR3 bases are TGTGCCAGCAGCCCGTTCGGTGCGGGAGGAGCAGATACGCAGTATTTT. Its translation is CASSPFGAGGADTQYF. The V call is TRBV7-6, the J call TRBJ2-3; 8 bases are shared with TRBD2. The CDR3 extends over 16 amino acids. The junction had 11 bases not matched to a gene; V was cut back by 5 bases and J by 4 bases. Germline V gene data show CDR1 as SGHVS and CDR2 as FNYEAQ. The whole variable domain, remainder taken from reference TRBV7-6 and TRBJ2-3, is GAGVSQSPRYKVTKRGQDVALRCDPISGHVSLYWYRQALGQGPEFLTYFNYEAQQDKSGLPNDRFSAERPEGSISTLTIQRTEQRDSAMYRCASSPFGAGGADTQYFGPGTRLTVL.

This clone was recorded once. The CDR3 sequence is CASSTTSGRFLGYEQYF. CDR3 bases: TGTGCCAGCAGCACGACTAGCGGGAGATTTTTAGGCTACGAGCAGTACTTC. The rearrangement links TRBV7-6 to TRBJ2-7, with 12 bases that match TRBD2. The CDR3 runs 17 residues. V shed 5 bases, J shed 3 bases, and the junction held 11 bases outside the gene matches. Germline CDR1 reads SGHVS; CDR2 reads FNYEAQ.

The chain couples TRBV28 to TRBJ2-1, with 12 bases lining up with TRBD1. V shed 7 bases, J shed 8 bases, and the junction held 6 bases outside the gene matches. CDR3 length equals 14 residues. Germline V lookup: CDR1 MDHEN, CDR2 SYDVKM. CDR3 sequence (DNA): TGTGCCAGCACAGGGACAGGGGGCTTATATGAGCAGTTCTTC. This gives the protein CASTGTGGLYEQFF.

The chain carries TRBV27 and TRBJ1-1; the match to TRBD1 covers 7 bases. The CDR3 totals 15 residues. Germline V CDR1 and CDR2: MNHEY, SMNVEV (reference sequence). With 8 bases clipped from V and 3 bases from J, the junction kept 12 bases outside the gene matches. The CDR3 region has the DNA TGTGCCAGCCACAGGGGAGTAGGGGTGGACACTGAAGCTTTCTTT. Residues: CASHRGVGVDTEAFF.

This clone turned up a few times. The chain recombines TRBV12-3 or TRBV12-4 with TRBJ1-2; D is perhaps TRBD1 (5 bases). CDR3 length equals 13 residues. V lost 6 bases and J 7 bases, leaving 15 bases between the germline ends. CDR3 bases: TGTGCCAGCAGGCCCGGGGGGGTCGGTGGCTACACCTTC. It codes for CASRPGGVGGYTF.

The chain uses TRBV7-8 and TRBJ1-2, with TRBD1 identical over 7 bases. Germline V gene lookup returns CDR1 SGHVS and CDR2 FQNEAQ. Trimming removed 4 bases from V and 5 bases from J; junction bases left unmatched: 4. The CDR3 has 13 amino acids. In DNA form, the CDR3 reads TGTGCCAGCAGCTGGGGGACAGAATATGGCTACACCTTC. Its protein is CASSWGTEYGYTF.

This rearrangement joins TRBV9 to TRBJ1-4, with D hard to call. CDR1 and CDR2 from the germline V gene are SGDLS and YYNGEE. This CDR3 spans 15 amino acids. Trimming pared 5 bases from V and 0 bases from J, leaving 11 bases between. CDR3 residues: CASSLTGATNEKLFF. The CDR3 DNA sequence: TGTGCCAGCAGTCTAACCGGGGCAACTAATGAAAAACTGTTTTTT.

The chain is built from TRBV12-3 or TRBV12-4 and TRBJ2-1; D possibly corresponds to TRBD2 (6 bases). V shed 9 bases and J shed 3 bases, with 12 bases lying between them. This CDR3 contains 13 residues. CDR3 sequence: CASSRDFYNEQFF. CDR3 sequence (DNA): TGTGCCAGTAGCCGGGACTTCTACAATGAGCAGTTCTTC.

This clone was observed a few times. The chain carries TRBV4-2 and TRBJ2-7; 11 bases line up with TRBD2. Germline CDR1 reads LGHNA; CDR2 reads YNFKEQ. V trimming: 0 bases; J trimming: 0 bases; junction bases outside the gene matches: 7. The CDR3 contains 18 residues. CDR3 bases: TGTGCCAGCAGCCAAGAGCTAGCGGGAGGAACCCCCTCCTACGAGCAGTACTTC. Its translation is CASSQELAGGTPSYEQYF.

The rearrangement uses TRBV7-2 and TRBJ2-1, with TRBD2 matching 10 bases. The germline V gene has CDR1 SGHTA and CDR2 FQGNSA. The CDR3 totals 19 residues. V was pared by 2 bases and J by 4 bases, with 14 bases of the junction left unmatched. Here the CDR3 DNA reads TGTGCCAGCAGCTTAAGCCCCCCCCTAGCGGGAGTGAAATACAATGAGCAGTTCTTC. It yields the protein CASSLSPPLAGVKYNEQFF.

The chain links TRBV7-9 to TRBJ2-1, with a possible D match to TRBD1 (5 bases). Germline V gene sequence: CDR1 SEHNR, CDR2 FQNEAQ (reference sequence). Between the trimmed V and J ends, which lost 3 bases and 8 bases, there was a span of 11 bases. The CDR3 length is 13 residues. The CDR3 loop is CASSLIGADEQFF. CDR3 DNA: TGTGCCAGCAGCTTGATAGGGGCGGATGAGCAGTTCTTC.

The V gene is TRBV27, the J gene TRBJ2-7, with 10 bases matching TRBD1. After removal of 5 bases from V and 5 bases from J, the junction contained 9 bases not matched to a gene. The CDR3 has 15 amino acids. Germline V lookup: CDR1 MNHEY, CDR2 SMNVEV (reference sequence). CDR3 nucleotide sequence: TGTGCCAGCAGTCGCGAGACAGGGGGCCTGGACGAGCAGTACTTC. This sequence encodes CASSRETGGLDEQYF.

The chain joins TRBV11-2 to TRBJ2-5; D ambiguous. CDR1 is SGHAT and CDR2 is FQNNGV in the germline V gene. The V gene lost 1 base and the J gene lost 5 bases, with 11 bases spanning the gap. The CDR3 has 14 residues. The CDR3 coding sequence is TGTGCCAGCAGCTTAGGAGCTAGTAGGGAGACCCAGTACTTC. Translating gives CASSLGASRETQYF.

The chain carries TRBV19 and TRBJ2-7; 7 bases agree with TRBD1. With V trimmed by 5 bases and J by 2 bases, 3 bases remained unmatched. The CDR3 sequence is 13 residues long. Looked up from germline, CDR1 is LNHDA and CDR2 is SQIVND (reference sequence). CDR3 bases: TGTGCCAGTAGTCGGCAGGGGGCCTACGAGCAGTACTTC. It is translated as CASSRQGAYEQYF. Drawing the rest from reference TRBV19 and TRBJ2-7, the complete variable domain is DGGITQSPKYLFRKEGQNVTLSCEQNLNHDAMYWYRQDPGQGLRLIYYSQIVNDFQKGDIAEGYSVSREKKESFPLTVTSAQKNPTAFYLCASSRQGAYEQYFGPGTRLTVT.

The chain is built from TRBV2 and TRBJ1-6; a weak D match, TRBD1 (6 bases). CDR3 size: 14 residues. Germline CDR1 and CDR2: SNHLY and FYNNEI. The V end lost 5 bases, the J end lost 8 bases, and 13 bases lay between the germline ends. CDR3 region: CASSTQGTDSPLHF. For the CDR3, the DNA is TGTGCCAGCAGTACGCAGGGGACGGATTCACCCCTCCACTTT.

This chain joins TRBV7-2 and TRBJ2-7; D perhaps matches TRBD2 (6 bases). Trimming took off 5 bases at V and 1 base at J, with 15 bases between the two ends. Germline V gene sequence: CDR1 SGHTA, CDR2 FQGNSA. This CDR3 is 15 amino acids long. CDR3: CASSPGVTLSYEQYF. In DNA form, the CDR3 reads TGTGCCAGCAGCCCGGGGGTTACCCTATCCTACGAGCAGTACTTC.

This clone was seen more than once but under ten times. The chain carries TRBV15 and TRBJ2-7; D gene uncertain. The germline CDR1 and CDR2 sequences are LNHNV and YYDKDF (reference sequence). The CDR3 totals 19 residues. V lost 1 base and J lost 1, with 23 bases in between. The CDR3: CATSRAFISWYRRSYEQYF. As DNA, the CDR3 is TGTGCCACCAGCAGAGCATTCATTAGTTGGTACCGGCGGTCCTACGAGCAGTACTTC.

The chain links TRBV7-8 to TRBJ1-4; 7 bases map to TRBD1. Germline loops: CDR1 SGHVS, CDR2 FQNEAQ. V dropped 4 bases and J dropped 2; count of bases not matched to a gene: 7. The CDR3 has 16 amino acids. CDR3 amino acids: CASSWSQQGTNEKLFF. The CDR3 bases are TGTGCCAGCAGCTGGAGCCAACAGGGGACTAATGAAAAACTGTTTTTT.

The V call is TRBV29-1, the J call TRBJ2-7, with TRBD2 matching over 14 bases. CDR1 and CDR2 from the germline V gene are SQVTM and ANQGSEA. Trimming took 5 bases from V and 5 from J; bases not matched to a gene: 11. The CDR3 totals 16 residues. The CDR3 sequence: CSVQTMTSGRVHEQYF. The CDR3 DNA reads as TGCAGCGTTCAGACCATGACTAGCGGGAGGGTACACGAGCAGTACTTC.